The source of this T cell receptor (beta chain) is a study of cytomegalovirus exposure and HLA in healthy donors. Whole-study findings and limits: Later on, an analysis tied some 17,000 TCR beta sequences to HLA alleles at 0.05 false discovery rate. A later analysis showed TCR association rates differing by HLA locus, peaking at DRB1 and lowest at HLA-C. A later analysis reportedly found fewer N-insertions in an Asian-associated ancestry cluster than the roughly 700-donor mean.

This clone was counted a few times. Its target is unknown. This PCR relied on a set of 60 Vbeta primers and 13 Jbeta primers. Profiled with immunoSEQ multiplex PCR; TCRdb holds only in-frame clones, not every one. Seen here are about 150,000 clones, around 60% observed once, and the top ten hold approximately 6.5%. The receptor was isolated from a woman in her sixties or seventies in good health and CMV-seropositive. The sequenced sample consisted of PBMCs.

DNA of the CDR3: TGTGTCACAGCAGCTGAGGGAGGGGGCTACGAGCAGTACTTC. Translating it yields CVTAAEGGGYEQYF. The genes are TRBV6-5 and TRBJ2-7, with D perhaps matching TRBD2 (7 bases). The CDR3 extends over 14 amino acids. In germline, CDR1 is MNHEY, CDR2 SVGAGI.